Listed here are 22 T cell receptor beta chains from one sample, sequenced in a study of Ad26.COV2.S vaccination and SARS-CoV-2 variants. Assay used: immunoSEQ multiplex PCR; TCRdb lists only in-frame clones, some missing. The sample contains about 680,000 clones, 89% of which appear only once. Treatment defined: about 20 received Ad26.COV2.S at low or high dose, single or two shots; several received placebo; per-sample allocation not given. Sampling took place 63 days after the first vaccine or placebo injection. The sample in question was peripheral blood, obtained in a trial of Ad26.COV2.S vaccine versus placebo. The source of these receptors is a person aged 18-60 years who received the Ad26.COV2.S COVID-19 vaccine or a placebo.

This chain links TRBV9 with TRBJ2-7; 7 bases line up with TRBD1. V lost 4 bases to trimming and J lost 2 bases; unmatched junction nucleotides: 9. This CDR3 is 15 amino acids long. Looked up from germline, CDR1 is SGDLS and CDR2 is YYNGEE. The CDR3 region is CASSPPTGAPYEQYF. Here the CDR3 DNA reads TGTGCCAGCAGCCCCCCCACAGGGGCCCCCTACGAGCAGTACTTC.

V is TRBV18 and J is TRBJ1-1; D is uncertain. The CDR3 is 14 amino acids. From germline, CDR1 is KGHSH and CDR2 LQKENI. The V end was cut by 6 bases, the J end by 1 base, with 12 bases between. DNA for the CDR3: TGTGCCAGCTCCCAAGGACTGGGGAACACTGAAGCTTTCTTT. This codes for CASSQGLGNTEAFF.

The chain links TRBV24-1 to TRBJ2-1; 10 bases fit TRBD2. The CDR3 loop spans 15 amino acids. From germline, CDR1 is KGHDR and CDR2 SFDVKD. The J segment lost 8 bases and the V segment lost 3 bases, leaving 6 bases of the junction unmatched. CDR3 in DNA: TGTGCCACCAGTGATCCGGGACTAGCGAGAGATGAGCAGTTCTTC. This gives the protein CATSDPGLARDEQFF.

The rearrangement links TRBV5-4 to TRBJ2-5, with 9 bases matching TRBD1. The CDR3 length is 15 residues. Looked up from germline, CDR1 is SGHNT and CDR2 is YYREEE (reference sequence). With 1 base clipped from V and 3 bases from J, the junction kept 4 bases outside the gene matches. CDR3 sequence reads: CASSLPGTGKETQYF. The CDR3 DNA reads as TGTGCCAGCAGCTTGCCCGGGACAGGGAAAGAGACCCAGTACTTC.

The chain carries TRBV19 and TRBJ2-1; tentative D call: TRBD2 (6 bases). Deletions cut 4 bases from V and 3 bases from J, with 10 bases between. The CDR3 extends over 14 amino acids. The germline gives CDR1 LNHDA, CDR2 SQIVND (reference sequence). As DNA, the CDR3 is TGTGCCAGTAGTACACGGGGACTCTACAATGAGCAGTTCTTC. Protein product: CASSTRGLYNEQFF.

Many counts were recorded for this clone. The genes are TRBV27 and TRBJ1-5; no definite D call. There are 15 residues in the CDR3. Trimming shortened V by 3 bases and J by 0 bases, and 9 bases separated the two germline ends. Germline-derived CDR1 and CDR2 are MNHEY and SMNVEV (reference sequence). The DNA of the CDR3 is TGTGCCAGCAGTTTTATATTCACTAGCAATCAGCCCCAGCATTTT. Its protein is CASSFIFTSNQPQHF.

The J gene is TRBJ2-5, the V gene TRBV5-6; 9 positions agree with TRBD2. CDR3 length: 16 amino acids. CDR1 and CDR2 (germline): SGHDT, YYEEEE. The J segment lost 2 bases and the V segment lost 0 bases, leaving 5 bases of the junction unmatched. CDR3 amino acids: CASSLASSGVQETQYF. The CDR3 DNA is TGTGCCAGCAGCTTGGCCTCTAGCGGGGTTCAAGAGACCCAGTACTTC.

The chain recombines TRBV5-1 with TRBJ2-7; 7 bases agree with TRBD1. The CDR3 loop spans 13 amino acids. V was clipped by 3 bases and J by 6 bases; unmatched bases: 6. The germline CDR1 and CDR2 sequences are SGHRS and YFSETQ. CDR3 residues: CASSSGQVSEQYF. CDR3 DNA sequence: TGCGCCAGCAGCTCAGGACAGGTCAGCGAGCAGTACTTC.

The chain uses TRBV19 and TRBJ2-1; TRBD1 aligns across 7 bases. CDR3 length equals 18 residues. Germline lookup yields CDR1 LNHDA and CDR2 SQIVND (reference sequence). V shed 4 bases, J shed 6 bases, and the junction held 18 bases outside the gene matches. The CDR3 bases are TGTGCCAGTAGTACTTCTTTAAGATTAGGACAGGCCCCCAATGAGCAGTTCTTC. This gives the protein CASSTSLRLGQAPNEQFF.

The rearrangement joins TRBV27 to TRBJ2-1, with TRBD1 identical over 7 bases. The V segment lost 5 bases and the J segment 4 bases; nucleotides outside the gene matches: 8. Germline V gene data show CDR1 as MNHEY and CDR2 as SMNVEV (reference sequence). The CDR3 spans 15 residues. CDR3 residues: CASSPSETGYNEQFF. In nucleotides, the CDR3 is TGTGCCAGCAGTCCCTCCGAGACAGGGTACAATGAGCAGTTCTTC.

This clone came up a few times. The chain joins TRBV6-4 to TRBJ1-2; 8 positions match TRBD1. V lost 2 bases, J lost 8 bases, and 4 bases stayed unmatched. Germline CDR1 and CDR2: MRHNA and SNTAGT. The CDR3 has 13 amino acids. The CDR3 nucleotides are TGTGCCAGCAGTGACGACAGGGGTTACGGCTACACCTTC. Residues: CASSDDRGYGYTF.

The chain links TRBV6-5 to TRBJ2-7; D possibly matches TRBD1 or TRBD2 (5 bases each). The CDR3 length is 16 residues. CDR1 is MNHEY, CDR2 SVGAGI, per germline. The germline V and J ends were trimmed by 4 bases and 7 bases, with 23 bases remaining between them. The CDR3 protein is CASSWGWGTPTGEQYF. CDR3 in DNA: TGTGCCAGCAGTTGGGGGTGGGGGACCCCGACCGGAGAGCAGTACTTC.

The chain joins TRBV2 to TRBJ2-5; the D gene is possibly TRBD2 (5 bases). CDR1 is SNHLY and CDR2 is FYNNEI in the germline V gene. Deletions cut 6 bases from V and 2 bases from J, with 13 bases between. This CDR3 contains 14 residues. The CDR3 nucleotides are TGTGCCAGCAGCCCTCTGAGCGGTCAAGAGACCCAGTACTTC. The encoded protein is CASSPLSGQETQYF.

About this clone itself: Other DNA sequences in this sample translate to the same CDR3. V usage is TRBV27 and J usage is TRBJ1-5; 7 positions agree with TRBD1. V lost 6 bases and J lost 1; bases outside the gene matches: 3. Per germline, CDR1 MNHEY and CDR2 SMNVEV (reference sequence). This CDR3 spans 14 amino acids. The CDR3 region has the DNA TGTGCCAGCAGCCCAGGGGGGAGCAATCAGCCCCAGCATTTT. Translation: CASSPGGSNQPQHF.

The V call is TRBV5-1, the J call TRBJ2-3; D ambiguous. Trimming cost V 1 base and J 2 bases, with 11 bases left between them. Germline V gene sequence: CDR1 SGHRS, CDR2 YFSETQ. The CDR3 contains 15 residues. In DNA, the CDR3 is TGCGCCAGCAGCTTGTCCAGTCCTTTCACAGATACGCAGTATTTT. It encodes CASSLSSPFTDTQYF.

The CDR3 DNA follows: TGTGCCAGCAGTTTAGGGACAGGGACCAGGAACACTGAAGCTTTCTTT. This sequence encodes CASSLGTGTRNTEAFF. The rearrangement uses TRBV28 and TRBJ1-1; 9 bases align to TRBD1. V lost 2 bases and J lost 1; bases outside the gene matches: 5. Germline values: CDR1 MDHEN, CDR2 SYDVKM. The CDR3 contains 16 residues.

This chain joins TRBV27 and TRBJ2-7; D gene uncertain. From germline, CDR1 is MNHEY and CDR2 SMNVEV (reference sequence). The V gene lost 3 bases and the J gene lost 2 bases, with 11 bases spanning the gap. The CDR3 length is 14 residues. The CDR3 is CASSFQAYPYEQYF. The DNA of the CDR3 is TGTGCCAGCAGTTTCCAGGCGTATCCCTACGAGCAGTACTTC.

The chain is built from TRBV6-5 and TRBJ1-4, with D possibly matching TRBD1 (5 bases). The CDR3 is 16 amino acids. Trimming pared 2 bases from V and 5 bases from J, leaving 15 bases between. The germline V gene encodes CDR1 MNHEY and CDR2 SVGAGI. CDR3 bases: TGTGCCAGCAGTTACACGACAAGGGGTGGCAATGAAAAACTGTTTTTT. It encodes CASSYTTRGGNEKLFF.

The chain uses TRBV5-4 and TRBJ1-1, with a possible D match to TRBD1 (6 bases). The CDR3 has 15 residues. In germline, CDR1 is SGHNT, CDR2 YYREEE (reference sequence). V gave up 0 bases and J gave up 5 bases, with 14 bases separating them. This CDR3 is CASSLAGAPGTEAFF. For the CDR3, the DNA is TGTGCCAGCAGCTTGGCAGGGGCCCCGGGAACTGAAGCTTTCTTT.

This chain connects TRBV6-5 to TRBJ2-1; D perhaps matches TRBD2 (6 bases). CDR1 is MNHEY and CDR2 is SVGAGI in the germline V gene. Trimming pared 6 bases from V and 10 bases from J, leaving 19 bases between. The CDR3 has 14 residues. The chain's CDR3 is CASSQRETLAEQFF. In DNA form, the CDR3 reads TGTGCCAGCAGCCAACGGGAAACCCTAGCGGAGCAGTTCTTC.

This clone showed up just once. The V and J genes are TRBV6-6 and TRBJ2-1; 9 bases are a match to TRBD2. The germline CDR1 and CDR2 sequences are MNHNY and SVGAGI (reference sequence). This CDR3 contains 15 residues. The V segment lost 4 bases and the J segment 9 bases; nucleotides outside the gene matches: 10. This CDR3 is CASSFPGLALREQFF. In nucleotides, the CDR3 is TGTGCCAGCAGTTTTCCGGGACTAGCTCTCCGTGAGCAGTTCTTC.

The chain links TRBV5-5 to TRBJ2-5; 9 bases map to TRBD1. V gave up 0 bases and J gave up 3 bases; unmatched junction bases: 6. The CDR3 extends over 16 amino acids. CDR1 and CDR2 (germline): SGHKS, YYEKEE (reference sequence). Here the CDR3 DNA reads TGTGCCAGCAGCTTGGAGGGACGGGACAGGGAAGAGACCCAGTACTTC. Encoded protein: CASSLEGRDREETQYF.